This T cell receptor (beta chain) was documented in a study of CD8+ T cells in alopecia areata. Study-level results: Mouse data revealed clearer TCR sharing than patient data did, a gap possibly tied to HLA. Lesional scalp displayed greater clonality than normal scalp, most notably in alopecia totalis/universalis. Scalp samples also yield sequences of resident alphabeta T cells from normal skin.

V was pared by 3 bases and J by 4 bases, with 6 bases between. The germline V gene has CDR1 SGDLS and CDR2 YYNGEE. This CDR3 is built from 12 residues. Once RNA had been extracted, it was reverse transcribed into cDNA to act as the sequencing template. TCRdb's copy holds only in-frame clones and misses some; the assay was immunoSEQ multiplex PCR. The profile shows 120,000 to 150,000 clones, roughly 60% of them singletons. The authors sorted CD4+ and CD8+ T cells from PBMCs. This clone was picked up one time. What it recognizes is unknown. The chain is built from TRBV9 and TRBJ2-3; unclear D gene. The material sequenced was CD8+ T cells sorted from blood. The TCR comes from a human donor in good health. The CDR3 DNA reads TGTGCCAGCAGCGCGATTGCAGATACGCAGTATTTT. Its translation: CASSAIADTQYF.